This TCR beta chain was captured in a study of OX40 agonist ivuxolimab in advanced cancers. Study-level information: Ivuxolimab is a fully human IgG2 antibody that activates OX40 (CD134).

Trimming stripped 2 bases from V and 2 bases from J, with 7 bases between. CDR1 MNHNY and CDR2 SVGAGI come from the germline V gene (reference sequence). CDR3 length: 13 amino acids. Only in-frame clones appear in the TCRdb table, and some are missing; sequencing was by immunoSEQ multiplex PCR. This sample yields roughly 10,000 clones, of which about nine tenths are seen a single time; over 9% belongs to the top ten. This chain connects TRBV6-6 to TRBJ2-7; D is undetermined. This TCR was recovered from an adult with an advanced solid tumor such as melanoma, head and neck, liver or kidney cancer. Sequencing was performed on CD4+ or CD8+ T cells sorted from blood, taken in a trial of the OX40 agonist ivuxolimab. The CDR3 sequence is CASSYGETYEQYF. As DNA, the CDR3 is TGTGCCAGCAGTTACGGGGAAACCTACGAGCAGTACTTC.